This paragraph reports one T cell receptor (beta chain). This specimen comes from a study of blood T cell repertoires in COVID-19. As for the study in general: Whether acute or convalescent, the COVID-19 samples came from the United States, Italy and Spain. Sample material is recorded as cDNA or gDNA derived from T cells, B-cell-depleted T cells, or PBMCs.

Produced via immunoSEQ multiplex PCR; TCRdb's table is partial and in-frame only. The data contain about 50,000 clones, roughly 86% of them singletons. After removal of 7 bases from V and 5 bases from J, the junction contained 9 bases not matched to a gene. The germline V gene encodes CDR1 MDHEN and CDR2 SYDVKM. There are 14 residues in the CDR3. The origin of this receptor is a woman aged 60-70 years with acute or convalescent COVID-19. The chain combines TRBV28 with TRBJ1-1; TRBD1 matches 8 bases. The material sequenced was peripheral blood. The CDR3 nucleotides read TGTGCCAGCATGAGCAGGGGGCGTCGGACTGAAGCTTTCTTT. It is translated as CASMSRGRRTEAFF.